This T cell receptor (beta chain) stems from a study of blood T cell repertoires in COVID-19. Overall study context: Acute and convalescent COVID-19 specimens originated in the United States, Italy and Spain.

Seattle-derived patients entered the study during active infection and were followed longitudinally. How the authors handled the data: Estimates of nucleated cell counts were drawn from the amplification of reference gene primers. The assay was immunoSEQ multiplex PCR, and TCRdb's table has in-frame clones only and misses some. V and J calls and clone size are copied from that table; D and trimming were computed from the DNA. The sample has some 190,000 clones, about 80% seen once. The CDR3 runs 16 residues. V shed 8 bases and J shed 10 bases, with 27 bases lying between them. Germline values: CDR1 WNHNN, CDR2 SYGVQD (reference sequence).

The sample comprised peripheral blood. The chain is built from TRBV10-1 and TRBJ2-1; D perhaps matches TRBD1 (6 bases). This TCR derives from a woman aged 80 or over with COVID-19, enrolled during active disease. The CDR3 is CASVPGERSKPGEQFF. CDR3 DNA: TGCGCCAGCGTCCCAGGGGAAAGGTCTAAACCAGGAGAGCAGTTCTTC.